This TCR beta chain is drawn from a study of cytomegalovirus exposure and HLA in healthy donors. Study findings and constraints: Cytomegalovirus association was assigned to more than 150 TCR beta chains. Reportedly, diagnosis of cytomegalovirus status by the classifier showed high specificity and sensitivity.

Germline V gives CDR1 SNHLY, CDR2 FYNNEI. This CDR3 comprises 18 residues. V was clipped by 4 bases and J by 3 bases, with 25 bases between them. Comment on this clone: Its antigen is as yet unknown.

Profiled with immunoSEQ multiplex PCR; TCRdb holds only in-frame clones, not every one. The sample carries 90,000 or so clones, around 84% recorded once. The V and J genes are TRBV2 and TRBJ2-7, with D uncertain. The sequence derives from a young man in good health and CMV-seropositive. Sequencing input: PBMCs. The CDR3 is CASSGFRFLLPSDYEQYF. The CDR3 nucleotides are TGTGCCAGCAGTGGTTTCAGGTTCCTACTGCCCTCGGACTACGAGCAGTACTTC.